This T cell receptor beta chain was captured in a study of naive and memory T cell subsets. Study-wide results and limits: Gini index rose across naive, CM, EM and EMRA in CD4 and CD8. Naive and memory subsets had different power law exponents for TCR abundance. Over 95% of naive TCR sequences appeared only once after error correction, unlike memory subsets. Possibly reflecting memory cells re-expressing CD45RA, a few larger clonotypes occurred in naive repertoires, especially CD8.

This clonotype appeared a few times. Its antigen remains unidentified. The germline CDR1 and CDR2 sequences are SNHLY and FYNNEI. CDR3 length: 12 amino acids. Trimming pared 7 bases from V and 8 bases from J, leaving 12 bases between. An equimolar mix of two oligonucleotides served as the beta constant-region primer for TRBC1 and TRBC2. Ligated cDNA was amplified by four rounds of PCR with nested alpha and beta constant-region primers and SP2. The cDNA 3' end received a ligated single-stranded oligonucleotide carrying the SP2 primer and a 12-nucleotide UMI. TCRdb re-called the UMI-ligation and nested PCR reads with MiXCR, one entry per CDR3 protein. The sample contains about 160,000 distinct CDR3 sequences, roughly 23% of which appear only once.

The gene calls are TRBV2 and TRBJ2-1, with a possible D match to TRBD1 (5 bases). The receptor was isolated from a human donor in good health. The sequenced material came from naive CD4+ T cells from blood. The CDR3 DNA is TGTGCCAGCACTAGGGGCGGCGATGAGCAGTTCTTC. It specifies CASTRGGDEQFF.